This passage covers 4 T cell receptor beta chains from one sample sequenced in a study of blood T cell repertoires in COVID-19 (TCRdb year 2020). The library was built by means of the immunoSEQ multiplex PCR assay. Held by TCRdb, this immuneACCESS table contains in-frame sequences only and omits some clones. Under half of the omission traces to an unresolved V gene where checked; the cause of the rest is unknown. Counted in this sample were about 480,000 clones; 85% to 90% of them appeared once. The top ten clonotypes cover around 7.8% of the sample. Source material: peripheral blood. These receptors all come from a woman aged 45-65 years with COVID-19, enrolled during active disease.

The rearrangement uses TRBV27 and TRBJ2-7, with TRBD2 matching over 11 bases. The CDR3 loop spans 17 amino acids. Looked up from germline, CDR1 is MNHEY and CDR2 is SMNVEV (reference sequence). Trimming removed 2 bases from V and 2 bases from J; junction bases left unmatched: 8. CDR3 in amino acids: CASSLTVAGGRAYEQYF. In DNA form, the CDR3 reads TGTGCCAGCAGTTTAACGGTAGCGGGGGGGCGAGCCTACGAGCAGTACTTC.

The CDR3 loop reads CASSLGQQETQYF. Here the CDR3 DNA reads TGTGCCAGCAGCTTGGGACAGCAAGAGACCCAGTACTTC. The J gene is TRBJ2-5, the V gene TRBV5-4; weak D call: TRBD1 (5 bases). The CDR3 sequence is 13 residues long. Germline lookup yields CDR1 SGHNT and CDR2 YYREEE (reference sequence). V lost 0 bases to trimming and J lost 2 bases, with 5 bases between them. The full variable domain, rest sourced from reference TRBV5-4 and TRBJ2-5, is ETGVTQSPTHLIKTRGQQVTLRCSSQSGHNTVSWYQQALGQGPQFIFQYYREEENGRGNFPPRFSGLQFPNYSSELNVNALELDDSALYLCASSLGQQETQYFGPGTRLLVL.

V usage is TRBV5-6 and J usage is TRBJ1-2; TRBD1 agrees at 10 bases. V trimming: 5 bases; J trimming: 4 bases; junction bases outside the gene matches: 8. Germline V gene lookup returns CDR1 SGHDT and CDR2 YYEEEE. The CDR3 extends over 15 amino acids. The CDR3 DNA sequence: TGTGCCAGCAGGACAGGGGGCGCGGGAAGCTATGGCTACACCTTC. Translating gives CASRTGGAGSYGYTF. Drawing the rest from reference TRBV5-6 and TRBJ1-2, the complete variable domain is DAGVTQSPTHLIKTRGQQVTLRCSPKSGHDTVSWYQQALGQGPQFIFQYYEEEERQRGNFPDRFSGHQFPNYSSELNVNALLLGDSALYLCASRTGGAGSYGYTFGSGTRLTVV.

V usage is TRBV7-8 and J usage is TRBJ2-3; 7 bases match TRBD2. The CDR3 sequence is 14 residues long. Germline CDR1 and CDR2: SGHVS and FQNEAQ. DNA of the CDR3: TGTGTCAGTAGCTGGAGCGGGGCCTCAGATACGCAGTATTTT. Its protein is CVSSWSGASDTQYF.